Following are 3 T cell receptor beta chains from one sample sequenced in a study of neurological immune-mediated disorders (dated by TCRdb to the late 2010s). The library was produced with 5' RACE. Sequencing took place on an Illumina HiSeq 2500. TCRdb itself trimmed the public reads at Q25 with fastp, ran MiXCR and retained productive beta chains. Each CDR3 protein appears once, grouped with its most common genes and DNA. Within this sample are around 90,000 distinct CDR3 sequences, with about 13% of them counted one time only. The ten top clones hold roughly 5% of the sample. The label giving this sample's time point can be read as: longitudinal time-point 2. Input material: PBMCs. The source of these receptors is a female donor with HTLV-1-associated myelopathy (HAM/TSP).

This clonotype has ten or more counts. The V call is TRBV7-9, the J call TRBJ1-1, with 8 bases identical to TRBD1. J lost 4 bases, V lost 5 bases, and 9 bases had no gene match. This CDR3 has 15 residues. Germline V gives CDR1 SEHNR, CDR2 FQNEAQ (reference sequence). The CDR3 region has the DNA TGTGCCAGCAGCCCAAGACAGGGGATCAGCACTGAAGCTTTCTTT. Protein: CASSPRQGISTEAFF.

This clonotype was counted at least ten times. The chain links TRBV20-1 to TRBJ2-6, with D possibly being TRBD1 (5 bases). V lost 6 bases and J lost 5, with 14 bases in between. The germline gives CDR1 DFQATT, CDR2 SNEGSKA (reference sequence). The CDR3 is made up of 14 amino acids. This CDR3 reads CSATGDSWANVLTF. The CDR3 coding sequence is TGCAGTGCCACAGGAGATTCTTGGGCCAACGTCCTGACTTTC.

The DNA of the CDR3 is TGCAGCGTGCTGGGGACCGGGACCCTATATTACTATGGCTACACCTTC. It translates to CSVLGTGTLYYYGYTF. The chain combines TRBV29-1 with TRBJ1-2; a possible D gene is TRBD1 (5 bases). The CDR3 has 16 amino acids. CDR1 is SQVTM, CDR2 ANQGSEA, per germline. Trimming shortened V by 6 bases and J by 3 bases, and 23 bases separated the two germline ends.